The rows below give T cell receptor beta chains drawn from one sample of a study of blood T cell repertoires in COVID-19. The protocol was immunoSEQ multiplex PCR, while the TCRdb copy is restricted to in-frame clones and leaves out a portion. Of a few hundred thousand clones in the sample, approximately 92% are singletons; the top ten hold 6.5% to 8%. The specimen was peripheral blood. The receptors come from a woman aged 25-40 years with COVID-19, enrolled during active disease. The CDR3 runs from the conserved cysteine through the conserved F or W. The D gene is left open where the match is weak.

j_call: TRBJ1-3; v_call: TRBV21-1; d_call: NA; cdr3_aa: CASSKGRDRGIGNTIYF; cdr3_nt: TGTGCCAGCAGCAAAGGAAGGGACAGGGGGATCGGAAACACCATATATTTT
j_call: TRBJ1-5; v_call: TRBV28; d_call: NA; cdr3_aa: CASSSRGQPQHF; cdr3_nt: TGTGCCAGCAGTTCCAGGGGACAGCCCCAGCATTTT
j_call: TRBJ2-3; v_call: TRBV5-1; d_call: TRBD2; cdr3_aa: CASSLDTSGDTQYF; cdr3_nt: TGCGCCAGCAGCTTGGACACTAGCGGAGATACGCAGTATTTT
j_call: TRBJ2-1; v_call: TRBV12-3/TRBV12-4; d_call: NA; cdr3_aa: CASRDSNYNEQFF; cdr3_nt: TGTGCCAGCAGGGACAGTAATTACAATGAGCAGTTCTTC
j_call: TRBJ1-5; v_call: TRBV6-4; d_call: TRBD1; cdr3_aa: CASPGQGVDSNQPQHF; cdr3_nt: TGTGCCAGCCCTGGACAGGGAGTTGATAGCAATCAGCCCCAGCATTTT
j_call: TRBJ2-3; v_call: TRBV6-5; d_call: NA; cdr3_aa: CASNQRETDTQYF; cdr3_nt: TGTGCCAGCAACCAGAGGGAAACAGATACGCAGTATTTT
j_call: TRBJ2-3; v_call: TRBV5-1; d_call: TRBD2; cdr3_aa: CASSLPASGSRGLTDTQYF; cdr3_nt: TGCGCCAGCAGCTTACCCGCTAGCGGGAGTAGGGGATTGACAGATACGCAGTATTTT
j_call: TRBJ2-2; v_call: TRBV7-2; d_call: NA; cdr3_aa: CASSPRLVHGELFF; cdr3_nt: TGTGCCAGCAGCCCACGACTAGTCCACGGGGAGCTGTTTTTT
j_call: TRBJ2-1; v_call: TRBV14; d_call: TRBD2; cdr3_aa: CASSQLAGGNEQFF; cdr3_nt: TGTGCCAGCAGCCAACTAGCGGGAGGTAATGAGCAGTTCTTC
j_call: TRBJ2-2; v_call: TRBV24-1; d_call: NA; cdr3_aa: CATSDPGTSNTGELFF; cdr3_nt: TGTGCCACCAGTGATCCCGGGACATCGAACACCGGGGAGCTGTTTTTT
j_call: TRBJ2-7; v_call: TRBV2; d_call: TRBD1; cdr3_aa: CASSAGQGLYEQYF; cdr3_nt: TGTGCCAGCAGTGCGGGACAGGGTCTTTACGAGCAGTACTTC
j_call: TRBJ1-3; v_call: TRBV5-1; d_call: TRBD1; cdr3_aa: CASNEGRTGAGNTIYF; cdr3_nt: TGCGCCAGCAACGAAGGAAGGACAGGCGCTGGAAACACCATATATTTT
j_call: TRBJ1-1; v_call: TRBV30; d_call: NA; cdr3_aa: CAWSRPGTEAFF; cdr3_nt: TGTGCCTGGAGTCGACCGGGCACTGAAGCTTTCTTT
j_call: TRBJ1-5; v_call: TRBV6-1; d_call: NA; cdr3_aa: CASSETARNQPQHF; cdr3_nt: TGTGCCAGCAGTGAGACAGCACGAAATCAGCCCCAGCATTTT
j_call: TRBJ1-2; v_call: TRBV11-2; d_call: TRBD1; cdr3_aa: CASSLGLVGGGYGYTF; cdr3_nt: TGTGCCAGCAGCTTAGGACTTGTAGGGGGCGGGTATGGCTACACCTTC
j_call: TRBJ2-7; v_call: TRBV7-9; d_call: NA; cdr3_aa: CASSPSGIYEQYF; cdr3_nt: TGTGCCAGCAGCCCATCAGGGATCTACGAGCAGTACTTC
j_call: TRBJ2-1; v_call: TRBV27; d_call: TRBD1; cdr3_aa: CASSVGQGAYNEQFF; cdr3_nt: TGTGCCAGCAGTGTAGGTCAGGGGGCCTACAATGAGCAGTTCTTC
j_call: TRBJ2-3; v_call: TRBV19; d_call: NA; cdr3_aa: CASKPQPTGHTQYF; cdr3_nt: TGTGCCAGCAAGCCCCAACCGACAGGTCATACGCAGTATTTT
j_call: TRBJ1-1; v_call: TRBV12-3/TRBV12-4; d_call: NA; cdr3_aa: CASSWSENTEAFF; cdr3_nt: TGTGCCAGCTCGTGGTCAGAGAACACTGAAGCTTTCTTT
j_call: TRBJ1-1; v_call: TRBV6-5; d_call: TRBD1; cdr3_aa: CASSLFDRGGTEAFF; cdr3_nt: TGTGCCAGCAGCCTTTTTGACAGGGGGGGCACTGAAGCTTTCTTT
j_call: TRBJ2-7; v_call: TRBV5-1; d_call: TRBD2; cdr3_aa: CASRPQGLAGIYEQYF; cdr3_nt: TGCGCCAGCAGACCTCAGGGGTTAGCGGGAATCTACGAGCAGTACTTC
j_call: TRBJ2-5; v_call: TRBV3-1/TRBV3-2; d_call: NA; cdr3_aa: CASSQESRETQYF; cdr3_nt: TGTGCCAGCAGCCAGGAGAGCCGGGAGACCCAGTACTTC
j_call: TRBJ2-1; v_call: TRBV7-2; d_call: TRBD1; cdr3_aa: CASSLALSGGHEQFF; cdr3_nt: TGTGCCAGCAGCTTAGCGCTGTCAGGGGGACATGAGCAGTTCTTC
j_call: TRBJ1-5; v_call: TRBV30; d_call: NA; cdr3_aa: CAWSGISLPGEPQHF; cdr3_nt: TGTGCCTGGAGTGGAATCTCCCTTCCAGGGGAGCCCCAGCATTTT
j_call: TRBJ2-7; v_call: TRBV28; d_call: TRBD1; cdr3_aa: CASSPTGADEQYF; cdr3_nt: TGTGCCAGCAGCCCGACAGGGGCCGACGAGCAGTACTTC
j_call: TRBJ1-5; v_call: TRBV6-4; d_call: NA; cdr3_aa: CASSVQVGNQPQHF; cdr3_nt: TGTGCCAGCAGTGTACAGGTTGGAAATCAGCCCCAGCATTTT